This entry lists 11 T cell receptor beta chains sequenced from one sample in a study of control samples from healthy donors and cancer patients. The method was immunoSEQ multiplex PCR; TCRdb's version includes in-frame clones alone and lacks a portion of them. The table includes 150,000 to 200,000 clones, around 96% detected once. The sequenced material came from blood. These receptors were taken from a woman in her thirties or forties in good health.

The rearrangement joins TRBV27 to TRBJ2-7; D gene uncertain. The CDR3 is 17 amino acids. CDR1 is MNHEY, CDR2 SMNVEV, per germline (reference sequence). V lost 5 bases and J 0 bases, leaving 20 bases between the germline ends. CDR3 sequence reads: CASSTPASLGSSYEQYF. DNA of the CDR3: TGTGCCAGCAGTACACCTGCTTCTCTGGGAAGCTCCTACGAGCAGTACTTC.

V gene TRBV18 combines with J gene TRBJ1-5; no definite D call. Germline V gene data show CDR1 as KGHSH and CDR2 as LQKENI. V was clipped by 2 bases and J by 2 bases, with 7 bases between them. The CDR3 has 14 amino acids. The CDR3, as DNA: TGTGCCAGCTCACCATCCCAGGGCAATCAGCCCCAGCATTTT. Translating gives CASSPSQGNQPQHF.

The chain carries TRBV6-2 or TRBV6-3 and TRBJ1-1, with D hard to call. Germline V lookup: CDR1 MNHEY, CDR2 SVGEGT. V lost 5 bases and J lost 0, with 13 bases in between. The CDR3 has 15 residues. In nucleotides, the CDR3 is TGTGCCAGCAGTCCCCGACCGTTGGTGAACACTGAAGCTTTCTTT. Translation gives CASSPRPLVNTEAFF.

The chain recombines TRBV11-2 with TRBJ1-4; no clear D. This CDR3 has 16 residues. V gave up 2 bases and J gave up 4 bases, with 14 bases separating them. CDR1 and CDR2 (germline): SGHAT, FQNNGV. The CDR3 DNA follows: TGTGCCAGCAGCTTATTGAATTCACAGCTTAATGAAAAACTGTTTTTT. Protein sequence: CASSLLNSQLNEKLFF.

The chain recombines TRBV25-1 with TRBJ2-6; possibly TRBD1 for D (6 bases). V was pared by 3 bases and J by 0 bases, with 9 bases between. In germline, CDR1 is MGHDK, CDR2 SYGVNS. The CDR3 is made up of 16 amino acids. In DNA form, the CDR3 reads TGTGCCAGCAGTGATAGGGGGATCTCTGGGGCCAACGTCCTGACTTTC. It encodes CASSDRGISGANVLTF.

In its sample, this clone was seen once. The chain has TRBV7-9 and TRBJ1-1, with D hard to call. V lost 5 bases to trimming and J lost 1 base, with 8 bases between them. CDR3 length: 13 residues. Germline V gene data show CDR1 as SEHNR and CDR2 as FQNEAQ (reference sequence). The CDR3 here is CASSPAENTEAFF. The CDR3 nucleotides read TGTGCCAGCAGCCCCGCGGAGAACACTGAAGCTTTCTTT.

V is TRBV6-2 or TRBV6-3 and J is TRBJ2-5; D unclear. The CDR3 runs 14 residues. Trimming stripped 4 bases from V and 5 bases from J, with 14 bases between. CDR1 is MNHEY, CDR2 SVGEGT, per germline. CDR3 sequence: CASSSLVEMETQYF. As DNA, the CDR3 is TGTGCCAGCAGTTCCCTCGTGGAGATGGAGACCCAGTACTTC.

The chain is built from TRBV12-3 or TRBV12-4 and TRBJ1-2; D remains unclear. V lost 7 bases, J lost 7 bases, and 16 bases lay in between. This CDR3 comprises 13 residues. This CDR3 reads CASKDQPGSGYTF. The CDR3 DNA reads TGTGCCAGCAAAGACCAGCCGGGGAGTGGCTACACCTTC.

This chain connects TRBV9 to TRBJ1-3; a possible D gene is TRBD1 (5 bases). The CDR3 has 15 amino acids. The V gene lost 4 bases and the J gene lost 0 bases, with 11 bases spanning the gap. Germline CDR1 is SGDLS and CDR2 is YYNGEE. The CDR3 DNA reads TGTGCCAGCAGCCCCACAGGTTTCTCTGGAAACACCATATATTTT. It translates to CASSPTGFSGNTIYF. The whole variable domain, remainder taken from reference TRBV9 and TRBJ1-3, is DSGVTQTPKHLITATGQRVTLRCSPRSGDLSVYWYQQSLDQGLQFLIQYYNGEERAKGNILERFSAQQFPDLHSELNLSSLELGDSALYFCASSPTGFSGNTIYFGEGSWLTVV.

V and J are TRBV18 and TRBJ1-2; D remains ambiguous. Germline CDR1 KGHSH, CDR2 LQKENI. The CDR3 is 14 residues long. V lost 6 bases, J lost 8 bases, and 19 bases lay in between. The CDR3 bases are TGTGCCAGCTCTCTTGGTTCCAACGTATTGGGCTACACCTTC. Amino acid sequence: CASSLGSNVLGYTF. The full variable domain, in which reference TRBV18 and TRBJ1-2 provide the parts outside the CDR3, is NAGVMQNPRHLVRRRGQEARLRCSPMKGHSHVYWYRQLPEEGLKFMVYLQKENIIDESGMPKERFSAEFPKEGPSILRIQQVVRGDSAAYFCASSLGSNVLGYTFGSGTRLTVV.

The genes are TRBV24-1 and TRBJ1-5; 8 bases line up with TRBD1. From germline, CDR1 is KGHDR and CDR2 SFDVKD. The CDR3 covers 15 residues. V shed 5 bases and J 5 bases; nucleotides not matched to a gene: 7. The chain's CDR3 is CATSAIGQGDQPQHF. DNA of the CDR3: TGTGCCACCAGTGCCATTGGACAGGGCGATCAGCCCCAGCATTTT.